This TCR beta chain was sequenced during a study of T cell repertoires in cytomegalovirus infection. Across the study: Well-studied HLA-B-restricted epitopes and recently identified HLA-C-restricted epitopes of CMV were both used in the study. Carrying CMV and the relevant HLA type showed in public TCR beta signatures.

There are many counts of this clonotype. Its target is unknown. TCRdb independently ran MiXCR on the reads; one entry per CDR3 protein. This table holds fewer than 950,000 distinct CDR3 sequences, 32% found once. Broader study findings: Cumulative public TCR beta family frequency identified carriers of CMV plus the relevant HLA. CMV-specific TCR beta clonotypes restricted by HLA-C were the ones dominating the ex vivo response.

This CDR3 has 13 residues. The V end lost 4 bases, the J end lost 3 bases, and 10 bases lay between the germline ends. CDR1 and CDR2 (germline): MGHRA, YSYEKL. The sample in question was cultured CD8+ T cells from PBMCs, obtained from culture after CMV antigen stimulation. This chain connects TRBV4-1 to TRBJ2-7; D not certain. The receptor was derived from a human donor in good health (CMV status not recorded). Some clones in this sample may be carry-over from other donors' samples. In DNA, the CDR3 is TGCGCCAGCAGCCCTGCGACGGGCTACGAGCAGTACTTC. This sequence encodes CASSPATGYEQYF.